Listed below are T cell receptor beta chains from one sample, sequenced in a study of response to subunit inactivated influenza vaccine. One entry per CDR3 protein, called by TCRdb with MiXCR from the RT-PCR reads. The profile shows 500,000 to 600,000 distinct CDR3 sequences, roughly 8.2% of them singletons. This material consisted of PBMCs from blood, taken about 23 months after vaccination. The receptor source for this set is a man between 50 and 75 years old who received an inactivated influenza vaccine. CDR3s include the opening cysteine and the closing phenylalanine or tryptophan. A D gene is named only where the DNA matches it firmly.

>TRBJ1-5|TRBV15|-|12
CATSKANQPQHF
>TRBJ2-7|TRBV7-8|TRBD1|16
CASSSPGDRASYEQYF
>TRBJ2-7|TRBV20-1|TRBD2|19
CSARVRGGRLAGDSYEQYF
>TRBJ2-7|TRBV3-1|TRBD1|18
CASSQKGQDRAPTYEQYF
>TRBJ2-7|TRBV5-6|TRBD1|14
CASSAGQGTYEQYF
>TRBJ1-5|TRBV7-2|-|14
CASGEGGTNQPQHF
>TRBJ1-2|TRBV20-1|-|15
CSARPQNLANYGYTF
>TRBJ2-7|TRBV3-1|-|14
CASSQGVRGYEQYF
>TRBJ2-5|TRBV28|-|16
CASSLVPGWGTETQYF
>TRBJ1-2|TRBV10-2|TRBD1|14
CASRGDRGHSGYTF
>TRBJ1-2|TRBV20-1|-|13
CSARAGNDYGYTF
>TRBJ2-5|TRBV6-1|TRBD2|16
CASSESVAGWQETQYF
>TRBJ1-5|TRBV12-3/TRBV12-4|-|13
CASSLGRAQPQHF
>TRBJ1-4|TRBV12-3/TRBV12-4|-|14
CASTGSSDNEKLFF
>TRBJ1-4|TRBV5-1|-|14
CASSSDGENEKLFF
>TRBJ1-1|TRBV6-1|TRBD1|17
CASSPNRGSRQNTEAFF
>TRBJ2-2|TRBV5-5|-|13
CASSLLPTGELFF
>TRBJ2-3|TRBV15|TRBD2|14
CATSAGLASDTQYF
>TRBJ1-1|TRBV18|TRBD1|14
CASFQGQGLTEAFF
>TRBJ2-2|TRBV4-2|-|18
CASSRPAGLAQDTGELFF
>TRBJ2-1|TRBV7-9|TRBD2|13
CASCLAGNNEQFF
>TRBJ2-3|TRBV20-1|-|15
CSANDLRGGGDTQYF
>TRBJ1-2|TRBV7-8|-|16
CASSSRGRIRTDGYTF
>TRBJ2-7|TRBV7-9|-|14
CASSLVARGYEQYF
>TRBJ2-2|TRBV6-5|TRBD1|12
CASRQGFGELFF
>TRBJ1-5|TRBV12-3/TRBV12-4|-|15
CASSLDKGPYQPQHF
>TRBJ1-1|TRBV14|-|13
CASSQQANTEAFF
>TRBJ2-1|TRBV6-5|-|14
CASSYSTYSNEQFF
>TRBJ2-1|TRBV11-3|-|18
CASSLVASKDNSYNEQFF
>TRBJ1-1|TRBV29-1|-|13
CSVTGRWDTEAFF
>TRBJ2-1|TRBV7-9|TRBD1|16
CASSRQGAKIYNEQFF
>TRBJ1-1|TRBV12-3/TRBV12-4|-|14
CASSLVGGTTEAFF
>TRBJ2-5|TRBV25-1|TRBD1|18
CASSEYSGQGDFQETQYF
>TRBJ2-7|TRBV7-9|-|14
CASSEARGSYEQYF
>TRBJ2-2|TRBV11-2|TRBD2|16
CASSLSSGGYTGELFF
>TRBJ2-5|TRBV12-3/TRBV12-4|-|15
CASSLYLSRGETQYF
>TRBJ1-2|TRBV20-1|-|12
CSAKQGNYGYTF
>TRBJ2-1|TRBV5-6|-|15
CASSLVPASYNEQFF
>TRBJ1-2|TRBV20-1|-|16
CSARGVRGHINYGYTF
>TRBJ1-1|TRBV5-1|-|14
CASSVSSLNTEAFF
>TRBJ2-3|TRBV7-2|-|13
CASSLLGRDTQYF
>TRBJ2-3|TRBV14|-|18
CASSQDWGADSSTDTQYF
>TRBJ2-1|TRBV29-1|-|14
CSVEDRGPYNEQFF
>TRBJ2-7|TRBV20-1|TRBD2|12
CSVGGDLYEQYF
>TRBJ1-2|TRBV4-3|-|13
CASSQERSYGYTF
>TRBJ2-7|TRBV7-2|-|13
CASSFNRDSEQYF
>TRBJ2-7|TRBV27|TRBD2|18
CASSLWPVTSGANYEQYF
>TRBJ2-7|TRBV7-8|TRBD2|18
CASSFGQREALFPYEQYF
>TRBJ2-7|TRBV5-1|TRBD1|14
CASSTSGQSYEQYF
>TRBJ2-7|TRBV4-3|-|16
CASSQDLRRPLYEQYF
>TRBJ2-3|TRBV7-3|TRBD2|15
CASSASGTYTDTQYF
>TRBJ1-2|TRBV5-1|TRBD1|15
CASSFTNRGTYGYTF
>TRBJ2-7|TRBV7-8|TRBD1|18
CASSSSRGLETSLEGQYF
>TRBJ2-2|TRBV27|TRBD2|14
CASSPGGEPGELFF
>TRBJ1-1|TRBV12-3/TRBV12-4|-|14
CASSFKHQNTEAFF